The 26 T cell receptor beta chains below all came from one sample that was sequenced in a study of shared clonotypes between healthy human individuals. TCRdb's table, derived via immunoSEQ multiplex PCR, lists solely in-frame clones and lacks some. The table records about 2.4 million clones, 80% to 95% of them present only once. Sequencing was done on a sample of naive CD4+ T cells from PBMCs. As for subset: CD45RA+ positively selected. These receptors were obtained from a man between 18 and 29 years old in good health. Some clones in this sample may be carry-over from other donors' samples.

CDR3 nucleotides: TGTGCCAGCAGCAAAATGCCTCAGGCAGAGACCCAGTACTTC. Encoded protein: CASSKMPQAETQYF. This chain connects TRBV2 to TRBJ2-5; no clear D gene. Between the trimmed V and J ends, which lost 6 bases and 4 bases, there was a span of 15 bases. The CDR3 length is 14 residues. CDR1 and CDR2 (germline): SNHLY, FYNNEI.

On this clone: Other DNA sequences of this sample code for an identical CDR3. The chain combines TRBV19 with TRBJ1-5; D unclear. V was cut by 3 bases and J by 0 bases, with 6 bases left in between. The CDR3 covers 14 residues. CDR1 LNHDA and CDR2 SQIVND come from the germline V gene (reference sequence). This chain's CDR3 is CASSILDSNQPQHF. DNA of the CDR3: TGTGCCAGTAGTATTTTGGATAGCAATCAGCCCCAGCATTTT.

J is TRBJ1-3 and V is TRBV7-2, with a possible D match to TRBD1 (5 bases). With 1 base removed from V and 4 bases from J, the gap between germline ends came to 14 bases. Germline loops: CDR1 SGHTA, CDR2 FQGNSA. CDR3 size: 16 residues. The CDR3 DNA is TGTGCCAGCAGCTTAGTTGGGGGGACGAAAGGAAACACCATATATTTT. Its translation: CASSLVGGTKGNTIYF.

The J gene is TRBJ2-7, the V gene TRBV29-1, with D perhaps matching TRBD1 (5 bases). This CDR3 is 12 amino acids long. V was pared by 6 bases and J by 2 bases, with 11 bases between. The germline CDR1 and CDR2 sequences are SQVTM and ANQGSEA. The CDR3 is CSVKPTAYEQYF. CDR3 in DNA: TGCAGCGTGAAACCGACAGCCTACGAGCAGTACTTC.

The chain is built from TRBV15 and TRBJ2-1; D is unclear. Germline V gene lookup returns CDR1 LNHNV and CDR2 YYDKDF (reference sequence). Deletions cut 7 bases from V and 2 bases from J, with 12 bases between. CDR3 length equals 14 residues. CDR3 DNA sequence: TGTGCCACCACTACTTTAGGGACCTACAATGAGCAGTTCTTC. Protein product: CATTTLGTYNEQFF.

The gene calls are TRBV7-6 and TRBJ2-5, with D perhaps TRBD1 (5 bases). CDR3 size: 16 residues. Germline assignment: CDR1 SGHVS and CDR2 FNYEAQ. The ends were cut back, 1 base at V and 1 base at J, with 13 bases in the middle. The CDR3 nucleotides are TGTGCCAGCAGCTTAGACGGCAGGGCGCCCCAAGAGACCCAGTACTTC. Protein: CASSLDGRAPQETQYF.

Here the CDR3 reads CASKGTGNTEAFF. CDR3 coding DNA: TGTGCCAGCAAAGGGACGGGGAACACTGAAGCTTTCTTT. V is TRBV2 and J is TRBJ1-1; weak D call: TRBD1 (5 bases). This CDR3 is built from 13 residues. Trimming cost V 7 bases and J 1 base, with 10 bases left between them. Germline V gives CDR1 SNHLY, CDR2 FYNNEI.

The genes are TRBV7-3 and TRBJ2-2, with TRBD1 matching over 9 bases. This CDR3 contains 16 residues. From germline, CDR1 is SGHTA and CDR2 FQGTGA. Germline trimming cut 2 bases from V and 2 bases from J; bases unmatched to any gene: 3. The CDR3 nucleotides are TGTGCCAGCAGCTTACCGGGACAGGGAAACACCGGGGAGCTGTTTTTT. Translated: CASSLPGQGNTGELFF.

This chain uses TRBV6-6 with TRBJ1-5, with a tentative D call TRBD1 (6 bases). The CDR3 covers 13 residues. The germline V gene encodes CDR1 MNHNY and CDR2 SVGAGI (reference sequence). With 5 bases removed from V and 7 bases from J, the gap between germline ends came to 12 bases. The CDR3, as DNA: TGTGCCAGCAGTCAGGGGTTGAGGCAGCCCCAGCATTTT. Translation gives CASSQGLRQPQHF.

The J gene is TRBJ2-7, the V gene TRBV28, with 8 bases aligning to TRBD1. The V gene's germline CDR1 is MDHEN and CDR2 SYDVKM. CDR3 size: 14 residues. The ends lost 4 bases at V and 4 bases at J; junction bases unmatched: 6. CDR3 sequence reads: CASSYRGSRYEQYF. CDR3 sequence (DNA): TGTGCCAGCAGTTACAGGGGGTCTCGGTACGAGCAGTACTTC.

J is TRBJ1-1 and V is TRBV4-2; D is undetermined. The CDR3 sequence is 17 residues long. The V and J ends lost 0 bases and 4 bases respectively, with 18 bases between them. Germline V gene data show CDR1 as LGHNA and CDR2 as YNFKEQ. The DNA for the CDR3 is TGTGCCAGCAGCCAAGATTCGGGGTTTTCTTGGGGCACTGAAGCTTTCTTT. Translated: CASSQDSGFSWGTEAFF.

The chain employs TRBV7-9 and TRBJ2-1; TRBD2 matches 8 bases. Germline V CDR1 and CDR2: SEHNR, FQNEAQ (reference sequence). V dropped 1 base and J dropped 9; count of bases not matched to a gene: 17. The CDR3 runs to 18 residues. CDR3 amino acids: CASSLVLWREAPGGEQFF. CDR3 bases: TGTGCCAGCAGCTTAGTTTTATGGCGGGAGGCGCCCGGGGGTGAGCAGTTCTTC.

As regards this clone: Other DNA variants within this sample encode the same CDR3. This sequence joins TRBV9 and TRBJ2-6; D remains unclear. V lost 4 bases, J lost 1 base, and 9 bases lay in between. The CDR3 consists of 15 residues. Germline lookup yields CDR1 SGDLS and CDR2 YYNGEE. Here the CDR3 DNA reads TGTGCCAGCAGCCCGTTGGGGTCTGGGGCCAACGTCCTGACTTTC. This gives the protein CASSPLGSGANVLTF.

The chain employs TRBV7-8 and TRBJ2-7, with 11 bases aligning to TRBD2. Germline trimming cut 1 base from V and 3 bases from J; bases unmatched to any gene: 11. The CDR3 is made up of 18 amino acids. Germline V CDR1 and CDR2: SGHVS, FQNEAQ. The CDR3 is CASSLERTSGLWYYEQYF. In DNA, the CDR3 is TGTGCCAGCAGCTTAGAAAGGACTAGCGGGCTCTGGTACTACGAGCAGTACTTC.

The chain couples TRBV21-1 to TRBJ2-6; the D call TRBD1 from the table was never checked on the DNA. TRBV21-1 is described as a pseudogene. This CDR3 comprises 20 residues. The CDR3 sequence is CASSKLDSLTRSSGANVLTF. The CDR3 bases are TGTGCCAGCAGCAAACTAGACAGCTTAACCCGGTCCTCTGGGGCCAACGTCCTGACTTTC.

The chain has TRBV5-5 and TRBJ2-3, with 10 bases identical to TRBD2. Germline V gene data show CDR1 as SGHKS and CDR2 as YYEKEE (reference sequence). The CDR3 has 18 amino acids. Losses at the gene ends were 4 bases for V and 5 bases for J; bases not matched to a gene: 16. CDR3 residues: CASSPGAWLAGVLDTQYF. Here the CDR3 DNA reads TGTGCCAGCAGCCCAGGGGCCTGGCTAGCGGGAGTTCTAGATACGCAGTATTTT.

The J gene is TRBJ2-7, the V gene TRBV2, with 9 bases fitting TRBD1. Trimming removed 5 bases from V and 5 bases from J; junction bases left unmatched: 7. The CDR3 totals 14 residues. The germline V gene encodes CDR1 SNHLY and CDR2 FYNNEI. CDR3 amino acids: CASSRDREVDEQYF. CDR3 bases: TGTGCCAGCAGTCGGGACAGGGAGGTTGACGAGCAGTACTTC.

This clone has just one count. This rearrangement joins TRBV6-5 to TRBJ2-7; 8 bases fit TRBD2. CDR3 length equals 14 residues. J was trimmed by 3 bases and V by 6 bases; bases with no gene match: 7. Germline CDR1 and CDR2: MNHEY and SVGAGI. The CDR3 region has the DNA TGTGCCAGCAGGAGGGCGGGGGGTTACTACGAGCAGTACTTC. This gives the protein CASRRAGGYYEQYF.

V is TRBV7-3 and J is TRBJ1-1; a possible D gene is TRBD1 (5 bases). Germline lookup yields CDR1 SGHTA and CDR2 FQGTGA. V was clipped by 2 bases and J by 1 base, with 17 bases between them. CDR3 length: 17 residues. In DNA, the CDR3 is TGTGCCAGCAGCTTAGCCCCTAGGCGGGGCCAGAACACTGAAGCTTTCTTT. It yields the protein CASSLAPRRGQNTEAFF.

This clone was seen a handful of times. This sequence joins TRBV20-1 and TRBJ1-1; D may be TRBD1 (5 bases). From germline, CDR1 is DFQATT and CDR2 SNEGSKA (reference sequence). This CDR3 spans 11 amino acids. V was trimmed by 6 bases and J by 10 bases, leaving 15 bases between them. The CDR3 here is CSAHMGEGAFF. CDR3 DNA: TGCAGTGCGCATATGGGGGAAGGAGCTTTCTTT.

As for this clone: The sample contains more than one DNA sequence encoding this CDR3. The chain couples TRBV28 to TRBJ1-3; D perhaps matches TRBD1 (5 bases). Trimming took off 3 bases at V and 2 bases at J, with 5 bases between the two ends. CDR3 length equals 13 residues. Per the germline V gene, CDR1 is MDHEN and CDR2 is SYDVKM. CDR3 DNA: TGTGCCAGCAGTTTGACAGCTGGAAACACCATATATTTT. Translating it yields CASSLTAGNTIYF.

The CDR3 region is CASRGQVPYGYTF. DNA for the CDR3: TGTGCCAGCAGGGGACAAGTACCCTATGGCTACACCTTC. The chain is built from TRBV6-6 and TRBJ1-2; weak D call: TRBD1 (6 bases). From germline, CDR1 is MNHNY and CDR2 SVGAGI (reference sequence). Trimming cost V 6 bases and J 4 bases, with 12 bases left between them. The CDR3 extends over 13 amino acids.

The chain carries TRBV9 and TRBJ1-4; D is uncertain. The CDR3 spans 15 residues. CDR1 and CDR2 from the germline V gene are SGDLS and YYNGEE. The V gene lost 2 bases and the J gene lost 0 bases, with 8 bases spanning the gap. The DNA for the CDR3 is TGTGCCAGCAGCGTGATGGGGACAACTAATGAAAAACTGTTTTTT. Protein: CASSVMGTTNEKLFF.

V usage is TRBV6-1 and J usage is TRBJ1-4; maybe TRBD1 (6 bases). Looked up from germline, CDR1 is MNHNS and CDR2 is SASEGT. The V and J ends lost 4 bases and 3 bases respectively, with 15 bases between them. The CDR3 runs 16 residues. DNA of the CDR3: TGTGCCAGCAGTGTCGACGGGGGGACACCTAATGAAAAACTGTTTTTT. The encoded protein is CASSVDGGTPNEKLFF.

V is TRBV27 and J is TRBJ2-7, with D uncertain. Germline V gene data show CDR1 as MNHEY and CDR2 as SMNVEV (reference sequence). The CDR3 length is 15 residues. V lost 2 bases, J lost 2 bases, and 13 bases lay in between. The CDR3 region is CASSLRTDSPYEQYF. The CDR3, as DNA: TGTGCCAGCAGTTTAAGAACTGACTCCCCCTACGAGCAGTACTTC.

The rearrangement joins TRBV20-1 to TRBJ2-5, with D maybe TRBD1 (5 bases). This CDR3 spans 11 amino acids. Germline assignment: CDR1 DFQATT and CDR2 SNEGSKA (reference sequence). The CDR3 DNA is TGCTGTCAACAGGAACTAGAGACCCAGTACTTC. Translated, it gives CCQQELETQYF.